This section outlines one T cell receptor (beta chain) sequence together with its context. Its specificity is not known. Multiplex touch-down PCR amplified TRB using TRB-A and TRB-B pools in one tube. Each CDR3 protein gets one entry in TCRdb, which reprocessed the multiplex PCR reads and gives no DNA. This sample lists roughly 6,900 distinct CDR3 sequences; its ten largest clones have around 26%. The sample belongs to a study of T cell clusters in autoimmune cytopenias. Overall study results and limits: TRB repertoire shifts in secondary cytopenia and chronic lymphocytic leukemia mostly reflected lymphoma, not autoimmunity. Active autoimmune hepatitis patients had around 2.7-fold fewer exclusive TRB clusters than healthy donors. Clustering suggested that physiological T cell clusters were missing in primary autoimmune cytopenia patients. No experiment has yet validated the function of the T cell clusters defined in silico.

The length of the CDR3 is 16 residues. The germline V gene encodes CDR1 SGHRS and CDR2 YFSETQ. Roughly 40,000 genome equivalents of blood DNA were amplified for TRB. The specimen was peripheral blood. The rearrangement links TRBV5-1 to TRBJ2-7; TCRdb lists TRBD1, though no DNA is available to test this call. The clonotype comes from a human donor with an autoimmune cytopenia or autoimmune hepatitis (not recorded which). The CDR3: CASSLHSGTAGYEQYF. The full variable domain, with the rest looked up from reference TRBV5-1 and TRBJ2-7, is KAGVTQTPRYLIKTRGQQVTLSCSPISGHRSVSWYQQTPGQGLQFLFEYFSETQRNKGNFPGRFSGRQFSNSRSEMNVSTLELGDSALYLCASSLHSGTAGYEQYFGPGTRLTVT.